This TCR beta chain comes out of a study of T cells after yellow fever vaccination. Study observations and caveats: When the response was secondary, it was weaker but reached its peak faster, day 5 versus 15. Clonotypes shared by both compartments, CD4 and CD8, made up a small share.

The CDR3 contains 15 residues. CDR1 is LGHNA and CDR2 is YNFKEQ in the germline V gene. With 0 bases removed from V and 4 bases from J, the gap between germline ends came to 13 bases. The 5'RACE template-switching step produced TCR cDNA and added a universal primer site and UMIs. TCRdb re-analysed the 5' RACE reads in MiXCR, keeping a single row per CDR3 protein. Of over 300,000 distinct CDR3 sequences listed, around 7.3% were seen once; the top ten hold roughly a sixth. The sample holds many counts of this clonotype. Its antigen is undetermined. The source material was PBMCs, sampled 45 days after the first yellow fever vaccination. The rearrangement joins TRBV4-2 to TRBJ2-7; D uncertain. The sequence was collected from a man between 18 and 29 years old who received the YFV17D yellow fever vaccine. The CDR3 DNA follows: TGTGCCAGCAGCCAAGATTCCGGGTTCCTGTACGAGCAGTACTTC. Translating it yields CASSQDSGFLYEQYF.